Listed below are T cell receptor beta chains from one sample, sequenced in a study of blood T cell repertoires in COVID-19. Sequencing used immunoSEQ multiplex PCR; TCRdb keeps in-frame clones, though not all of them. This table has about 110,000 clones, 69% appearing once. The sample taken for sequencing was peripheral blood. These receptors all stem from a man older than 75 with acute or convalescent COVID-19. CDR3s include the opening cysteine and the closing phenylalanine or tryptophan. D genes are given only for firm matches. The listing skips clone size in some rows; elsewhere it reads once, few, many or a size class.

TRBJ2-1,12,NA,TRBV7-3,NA,CASSSYYDEQFF,TGTGCCAGCAGCTCCTATTACGATGAGCAGTTCTTC
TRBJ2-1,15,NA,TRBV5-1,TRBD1,CASSTWDRVTNEQFF,TGCGCCAGCAGCACCTGGGACAGGGTCACGAATGAGCAGTTCTTC
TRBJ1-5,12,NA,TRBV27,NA,CASSSPPGPQHF,TGTGCCAGCAGTTCCCCCCCGGGGCCCCAGCATTTT
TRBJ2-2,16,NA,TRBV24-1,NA,CATSDLTGLNAGELFF,TGTGCCACCAGTGACCTAACAGGGTTGAACGCCGGGGAGCTGTTTTTT
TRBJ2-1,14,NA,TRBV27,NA,CASSNSGTYNEQFF,TGTGCCAGCAGCAATAGCGGAACCTACAATGAGCAGTTCTTC
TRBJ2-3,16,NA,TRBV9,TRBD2,CASSATTGTTTDTQYF,TGTGCCAGCAGCGCGACGACCGGGACTACCACAGATACGCAGTATTTT
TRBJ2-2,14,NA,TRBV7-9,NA,CASSLASGTGELFF,TGTGCCAGCAGCCTCGCTTCCGGGACCGGGGAGCTGTTTTTT
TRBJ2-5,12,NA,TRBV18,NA,CASSRTQETQYF,TGTGCCAGCTCACGGACACAAGAGACCCAGTACTTC
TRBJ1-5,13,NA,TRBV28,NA,CATVGGGNQPQHF,TGTGCCACCGTCGGGGGTGGCAATCAGCCCCAGCATTTT
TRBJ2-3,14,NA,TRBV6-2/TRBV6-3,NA,CASSSGTSTDTQYF,TGTGCCAGCAGTTCTGGGACTAGCACAGATACGCAGTATTTT
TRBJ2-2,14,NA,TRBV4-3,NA,CASSQQGFGGELFF,TGCGCCAGCAGCCAGCAGGGGTTTGGCGGGGAGCTGTTTTTT
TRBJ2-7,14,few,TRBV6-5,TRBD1,CASSPGTGANEQYF,TGTGCCAGCAGCCCAGGGACAGGGGCCAACGAGCAGTACTTC
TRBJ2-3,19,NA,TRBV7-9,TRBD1,CASSPADRHTPLGTDTQYF,TGTGCCAGCAGTCCGGCGGACAGGCACACGCCCCTAGGCACAGATACGCAGTATTTT
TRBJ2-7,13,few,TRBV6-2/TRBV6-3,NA,CASSYSRVFEQYF,TGTGCCAGCAGTTACTCGAGAGTTTTCGAGCAGTACTTC
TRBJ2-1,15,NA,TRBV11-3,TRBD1,CASSLRDSDGYEQFF,TGTGCCAGCAGCTTAAGGGACAGCGACGGCTATGAGCAGTTCTTC
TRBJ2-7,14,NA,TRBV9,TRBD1,CASSAGQGHYEQYF,TGTGCCAGCAGCGCCGGACAGGGCCACTACGAGCAGTACTTC
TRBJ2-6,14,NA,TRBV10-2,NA,CASSGQAVKDVLTF,TGCGCCAGCAGTGGGCAGGCAGTAAAGGACGTCCTGACTTTC
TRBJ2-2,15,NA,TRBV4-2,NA,CASSQGRTVTGELFF,TGTGCCAGCAGCCAAGGTCGGACAGTCACCGGGGAGCTGTTTTTT
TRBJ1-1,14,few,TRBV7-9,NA,CASSRRTDNTEAFF,TGTGCCAGCAGCCGTCGGACAGACAACACTGAAGCTTTCTTT
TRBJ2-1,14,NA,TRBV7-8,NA,CASSPSGLTNEQFF,TGTGCCAGCAGCCCCTCGGGACTCACCAATGAGCAGTTCTTC
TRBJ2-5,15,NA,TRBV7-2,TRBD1,CASSRRAGGAETQYF,TGTGCCAGCAGTAGAAGGGCAGGGGGCGCGGAGACCCAGTACTTC
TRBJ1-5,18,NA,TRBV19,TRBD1,CASSISTPPGQGNQPQHF,TGTGCCAGTAGTATATCAACTCCCCCGGGACAGGGAAACCAGCCCCAGCATTTT
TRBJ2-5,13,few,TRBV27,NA,CASMSEYQETQYF,TGTGCCAGCATGTCAGAATACCAAGAGACCCAGTACTTC
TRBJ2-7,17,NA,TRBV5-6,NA,CASSLVGSGPRTEEQYF,TGTGCCAGCAGCTTGGTAGGCAGCGGGCCCCGGACTGAGGAGCAGTACTTC
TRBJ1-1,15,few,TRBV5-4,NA,CASSLMSLGDTEAFF,TGTGCCAGCAGCTTGATGAGTTTAGGGGACACTGAAGCTTTCTTT
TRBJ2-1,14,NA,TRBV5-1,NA,CASSLLGAGNEQFF,TGCGCCAGCAGCTTGCTGGGGGCAGGCAATGAGCAGTTCTTC
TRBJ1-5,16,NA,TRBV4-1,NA,CASSQDTVAGDQPQHF,TGCGCCAGCAGCCAAGATACGGTGGCGGGCGATCAGCCCCAGCATTTT
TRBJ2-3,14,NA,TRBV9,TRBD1,CASGPGRGSDTQYF,TGTGCCAGCGGACCGGGCAGGGGGTCAGATACGCAGTATTTT
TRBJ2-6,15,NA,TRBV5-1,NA,CASSLGSSGANVLTF,TGCGCCAGCAGCTTGGGGAGCTCTGGGGCCAACGTCCTGACTTTC
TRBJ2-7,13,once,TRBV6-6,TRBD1,CASAQGAGYEQYF,TGTGCCAGCGCCCAGGGGGCCGGGTACGAGCAGTACTTC
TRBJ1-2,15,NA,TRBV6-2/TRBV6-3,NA,CASSYLPGADYGYTF,TGTGCCAGCAGTTACTTACCAGGGGCGGACTATGGCTACACCTTC
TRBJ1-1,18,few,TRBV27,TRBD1,CASSRGQGVLSVNTEAFF,TGTGCCAGCAGTAGGGGACAGGGGGTGTTAAGTGTGAACACTGAAGCTTTCTTT
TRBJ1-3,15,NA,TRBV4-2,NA,CASSQDTVSGNTIYF,TGTGCCAGCAGCCAAGACACAGTCTCTGGAAACACCATATATTTT
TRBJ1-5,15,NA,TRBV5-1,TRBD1,CASSLEGTENQPQHF,TGCGCCAGCAGCTTGGAGGGGACAGAGAATCAGCCCCAGCATTTT
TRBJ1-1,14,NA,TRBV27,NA,CASSSGWANTEAFF,TGTGCCAGCAGCAGCGGATGGGCGAACACTGAAGCTTTCTTT
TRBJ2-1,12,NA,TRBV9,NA,CASSVDPNEQFF,TGTGCCAGCAGCGTAGATCCAAATGAGCAGTTCTTC
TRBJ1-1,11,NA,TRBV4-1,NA,CASSQDSGAFF,TGCGCCAGCAGCCAAGACTCCGGGGCTTTCTTT
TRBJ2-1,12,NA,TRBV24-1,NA,CATQYNPGEQFF,TGTGCCACCCAGTATAACCCAGGTGAGCAGTTCTTC
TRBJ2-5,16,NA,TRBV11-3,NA,CASSPGLRGAEETQYF,TGTGCCAGCAGCCCGGGGTTGCGGGGAGCGGAAGAGACCCAGTACTTC
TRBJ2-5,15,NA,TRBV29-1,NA,CSVLPLGLGVKTQYF,TGCAGCGTTCTCCCTTTAGGGCTCGGGGTAAAGACCCAGTACTTC
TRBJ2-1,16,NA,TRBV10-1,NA,CASSPRGPPTYNEQFF,TGCGCCAGCAGTCCTCGGGGTCCCCCCACCTACAATGAGCAGTTCTTC
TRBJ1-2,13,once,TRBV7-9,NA,CASSLAGDYGYTF,TGTGCCAGCAGCTTGGCAGGGGATTATGGCTACACCTTC
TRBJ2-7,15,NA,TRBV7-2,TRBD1,CASQTGRDRIGEQYF,TGTGCCAGCCAGACGGGCAGGGACAGAATCGGCGAGCAGTACTTC
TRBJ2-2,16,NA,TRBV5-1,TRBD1,CASSYRQGMGTGELFF,TGCGCCAGCAGCTACCGACAGGGGATGGGCACCGGGGAGCTGTTTTTT
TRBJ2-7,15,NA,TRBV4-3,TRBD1,CASSRELGTGHEQYF,TGCGCCAGCAGCCGTGAATTGGGGACAGGGCACGAGCAGTACTTC
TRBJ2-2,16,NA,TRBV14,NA,CASSQVSSAAGGELFF,TGTGCCAGCAGCCAAGTTTCCAGCGCAGCCGGCGGGGAGCTGTTTTTT
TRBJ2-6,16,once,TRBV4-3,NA,CASSQEIRAGANVLTF,TGCGCCAGCAGCCAAGAGATCAGGGCTGGGGCCAACGTCCTGACTTTC
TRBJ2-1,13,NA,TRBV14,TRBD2,CASKASGSNEQFF,TGTGCCAGCAAGGCTAGCGGGAGTAATGAGCAGTTCTTC
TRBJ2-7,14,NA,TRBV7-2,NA,CASSHDGGAYEQYF,TGTGCCAGCAGCCACGACGGTGGGGCGTACGAGCAGTACTTC
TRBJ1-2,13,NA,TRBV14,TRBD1,CASSQQGASGYTF,TGTGCCAGCAGCCAACAGGGGGCGAGTGGCTACACCTTC
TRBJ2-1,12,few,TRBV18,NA,CASSPFPSEQFF,TGTGCCAGCTCACCATTCCCGAGCGAGCAGTTCTTC